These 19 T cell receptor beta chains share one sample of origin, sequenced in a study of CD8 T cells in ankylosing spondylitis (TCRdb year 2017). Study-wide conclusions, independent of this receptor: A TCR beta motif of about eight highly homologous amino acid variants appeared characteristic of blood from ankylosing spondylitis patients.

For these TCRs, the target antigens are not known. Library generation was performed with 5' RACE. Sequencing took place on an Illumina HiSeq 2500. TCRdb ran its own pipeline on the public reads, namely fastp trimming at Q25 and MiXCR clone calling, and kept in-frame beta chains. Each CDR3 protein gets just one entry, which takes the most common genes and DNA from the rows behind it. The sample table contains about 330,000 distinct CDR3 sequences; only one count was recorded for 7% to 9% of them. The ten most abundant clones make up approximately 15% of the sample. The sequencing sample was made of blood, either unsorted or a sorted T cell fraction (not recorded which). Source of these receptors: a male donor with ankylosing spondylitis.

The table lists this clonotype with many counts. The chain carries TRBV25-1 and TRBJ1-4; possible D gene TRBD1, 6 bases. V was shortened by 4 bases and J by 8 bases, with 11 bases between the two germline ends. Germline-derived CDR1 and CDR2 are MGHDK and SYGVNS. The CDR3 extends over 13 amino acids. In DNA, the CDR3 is TGTGCCAGCAGTGGGAGGGGGGAAGAAAAACTGTTTTTT. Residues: CASSGRGEEKLFF.

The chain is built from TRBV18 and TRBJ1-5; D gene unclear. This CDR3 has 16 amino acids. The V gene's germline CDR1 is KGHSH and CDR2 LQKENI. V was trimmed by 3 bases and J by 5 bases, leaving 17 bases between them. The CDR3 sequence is CASSPGPLLEDQPQHF. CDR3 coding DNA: TGTGCCAGCTCACCTGGACCCCTCTTGGAGGATCAGCCCCAGCATTTT.

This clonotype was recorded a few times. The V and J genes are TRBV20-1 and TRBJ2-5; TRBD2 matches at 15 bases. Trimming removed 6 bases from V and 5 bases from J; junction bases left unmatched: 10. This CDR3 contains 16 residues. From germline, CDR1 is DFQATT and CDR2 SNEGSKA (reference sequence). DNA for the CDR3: TGCAGTGCGAGTCTCCCCGGGACTAGCGGGAGGGAGACCCAGTACTTC. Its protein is CSASLPGTSGRETQYF.

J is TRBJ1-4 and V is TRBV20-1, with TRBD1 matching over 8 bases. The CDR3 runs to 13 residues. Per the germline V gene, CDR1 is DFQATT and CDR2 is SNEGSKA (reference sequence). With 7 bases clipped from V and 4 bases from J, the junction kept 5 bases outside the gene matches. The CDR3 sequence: CSGRGQVNEKLFF. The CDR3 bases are TGCAGTGGCAGGGGGCAGGTTAATGAAAAACTGTTTTTT.

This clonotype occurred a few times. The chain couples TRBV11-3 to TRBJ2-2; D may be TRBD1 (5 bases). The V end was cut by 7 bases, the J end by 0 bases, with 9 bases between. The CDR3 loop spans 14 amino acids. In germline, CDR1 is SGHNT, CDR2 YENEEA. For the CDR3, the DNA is TGTGCCAGCAAGCTGGGGCCGAACACCGGGGAGCTGTTTTTT. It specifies CASKLGPNTGELFF.

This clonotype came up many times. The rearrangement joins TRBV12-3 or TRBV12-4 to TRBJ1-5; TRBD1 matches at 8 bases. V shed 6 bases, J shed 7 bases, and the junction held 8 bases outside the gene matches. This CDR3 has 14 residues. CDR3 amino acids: CASRDRARGQPQHF. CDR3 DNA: TGTGCCAGCAGGGACAGGGCTCGAGGGCAGCCCCAGCATTTT.

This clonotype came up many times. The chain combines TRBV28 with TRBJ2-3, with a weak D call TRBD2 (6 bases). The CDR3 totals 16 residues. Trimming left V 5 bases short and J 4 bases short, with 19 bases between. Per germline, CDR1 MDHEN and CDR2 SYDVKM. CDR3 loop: CASSPLEGEGPDTQYF. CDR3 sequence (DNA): TGTGCCAGCAGTCCACTGGAGGGAGAGGGTCCAGATACGCAGTATTTT.

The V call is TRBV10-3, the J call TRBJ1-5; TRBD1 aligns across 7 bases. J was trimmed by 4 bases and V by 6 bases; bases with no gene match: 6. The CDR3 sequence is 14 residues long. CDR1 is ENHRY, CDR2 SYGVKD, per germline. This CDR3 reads CAIRGQQTNQPQHF. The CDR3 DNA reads TGTGCCATCAGGGGACAGCAGACAAATCAGCCCCAGCATTTT.

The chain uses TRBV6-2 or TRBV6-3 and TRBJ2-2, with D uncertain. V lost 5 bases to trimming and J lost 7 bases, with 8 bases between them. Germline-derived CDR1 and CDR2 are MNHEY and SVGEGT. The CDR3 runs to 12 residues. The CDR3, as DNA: TGTGCCAGCAGTCTAACTCTCGGGGAGCTGTTTTTT. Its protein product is CASSLTLGELFF.

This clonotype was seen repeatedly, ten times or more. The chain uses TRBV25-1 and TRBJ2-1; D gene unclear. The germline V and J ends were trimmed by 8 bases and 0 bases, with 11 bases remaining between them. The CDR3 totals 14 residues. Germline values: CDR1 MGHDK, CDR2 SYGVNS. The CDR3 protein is CASSGLGSYNEQFF. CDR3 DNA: TGTGCCAGCTCCGGTCTAGGCTCCTACAATGAGCAGTTCTTC.

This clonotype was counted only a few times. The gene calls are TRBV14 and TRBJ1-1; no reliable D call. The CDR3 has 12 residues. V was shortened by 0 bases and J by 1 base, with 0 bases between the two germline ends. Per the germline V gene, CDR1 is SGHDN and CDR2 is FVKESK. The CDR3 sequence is CASSQENTEAFF. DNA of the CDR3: TGTGCCAGCAGCCAAGAGAACACTGAAGCTTTCTTT. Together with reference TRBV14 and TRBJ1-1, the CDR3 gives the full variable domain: EAGVTQFPSHSVIEKGQTVTLRCDPISGHDNLYWYRRVMGKEIKFLLHFVKESKQDESGMPNNRFLAERTGGTYSTLKVQPAELEDSGVYFCASSQENTEAFFGQGTRLTVV.

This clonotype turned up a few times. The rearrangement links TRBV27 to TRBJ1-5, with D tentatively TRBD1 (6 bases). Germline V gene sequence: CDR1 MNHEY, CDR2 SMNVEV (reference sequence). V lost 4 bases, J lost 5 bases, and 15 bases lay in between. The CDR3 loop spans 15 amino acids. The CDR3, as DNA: TGTGCCAGCAGTTGGGGCAGGGGAACACATCAGCCCCAGCATTTT. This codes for CASSWGRGTHQPQHF.

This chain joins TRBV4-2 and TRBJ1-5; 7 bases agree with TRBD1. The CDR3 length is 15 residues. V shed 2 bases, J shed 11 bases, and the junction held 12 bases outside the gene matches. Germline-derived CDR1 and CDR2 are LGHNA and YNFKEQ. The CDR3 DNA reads TGTGCCAGCAGCCAACCCGGGACAGTGGGAATGGCCCAGCATTTT. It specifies CASSQPGTVGMAQHF.

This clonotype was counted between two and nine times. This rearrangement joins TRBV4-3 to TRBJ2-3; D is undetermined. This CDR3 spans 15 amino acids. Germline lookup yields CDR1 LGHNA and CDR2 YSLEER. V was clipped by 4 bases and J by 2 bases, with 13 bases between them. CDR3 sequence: CASSRNPRYTDTQYF. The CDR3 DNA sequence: TGCGCCAGCAGCCGTAACCCCCGGTACACAGATACGCAGTATTTT.

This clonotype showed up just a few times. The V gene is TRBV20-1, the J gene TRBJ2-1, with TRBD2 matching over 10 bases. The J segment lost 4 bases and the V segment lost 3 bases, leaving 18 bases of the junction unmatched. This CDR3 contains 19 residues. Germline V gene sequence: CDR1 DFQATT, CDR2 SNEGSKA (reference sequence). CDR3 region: CSARGGEASGRRVYNEQFF. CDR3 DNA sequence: TGCAGTGCTAGGGGCGGGGAGGCTAGCGGGAGAAGGGTTTACAATGAGCAGTTCTTC.

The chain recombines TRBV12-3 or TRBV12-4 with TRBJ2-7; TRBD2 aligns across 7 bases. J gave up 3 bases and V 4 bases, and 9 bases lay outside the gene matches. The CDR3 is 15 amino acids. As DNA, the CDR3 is TGTGCCAGCAGTTCGCCGGGACTACTAAGCTACGAGCAGTACTTC. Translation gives CASSSPGLLSYEQYF.

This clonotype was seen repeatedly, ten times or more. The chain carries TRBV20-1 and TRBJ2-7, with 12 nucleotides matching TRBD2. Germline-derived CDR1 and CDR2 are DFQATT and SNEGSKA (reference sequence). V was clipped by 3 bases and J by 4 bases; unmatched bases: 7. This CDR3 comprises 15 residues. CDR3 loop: CSARPGLAGLYEQYF. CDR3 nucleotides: TGCAGTGCTAGGCCCGGACTAGCGGGATTGTACGAGCAGTACTTC.

CDR3 region: CASSQPGQGSGEQYF. DNA for the CDR3: TGTGCCAGCAGCCAACCGGGACAGGGCTCGGGCGAGCAGTACTTC. V gene TRBV4-2 combines with J gene TRBJ2-7; 9 positions match TRBD1. With V trimmed by 2 bases and J by 6 bases, 8 bases remained unmatched. Germline CDR1 and CDR2: LGHNA and YNFKEQ. The CDR3 totals 15 residues.

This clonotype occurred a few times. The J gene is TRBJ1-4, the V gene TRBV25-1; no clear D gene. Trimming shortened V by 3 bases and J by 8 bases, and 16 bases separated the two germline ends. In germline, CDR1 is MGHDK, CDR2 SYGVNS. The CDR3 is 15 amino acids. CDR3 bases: TGTGCCAGCAGTGACTTTGAGGACGTTCGGGAAAAACTGTTTTTT. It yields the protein CASSDFEDVREKLFF.